These T cell receptor beta chains were read from a single sample in a study of tumor and adjacent non-tumor tissue in lung cancer. Each CDR3 protein gets one entry after TCRdb re-called the multiplex PCR reads with MiXCR. Of 65,000 to 90,000 distinct CDR3 sequences listed, 55% to 70% were seen once; the top ten hold roughly an eighth. Sequencing input: lung tumor tissue. The origin of the receptors is a woman aged 70-85 years with non-small cell lung cancer. CDR3s include the opening cysteine and the closing phenylalanine or tryptophan. D genes are given only for firm matches. Clone size is shown for a subset of rows, as once, few, many or a class of expanded clone.

J gene	D gene	clone size	V gene	CDR3 protein	CDR3 DNA
TRBJ2-2	NA	NA	TRBV4-2	CASSQGSTGITGELFF	TGTGCCAGCAGTCAAGGATCTACAGGGATCACCGGGGAGCTGTTTTTT
TRBJ1-2	TRBD1	NA	TRBV6-5	CASSFLRDSTNYDYTF	TGTGCCAGCAGTTTCCTCCGGGACAGTACTAACTATGACTACACCTTC
TRBJ2-1	TRBD1	many	TRBV28	CASILTGGGDEQFF	TGTGCCAGCATCTTGACAGGGGGCGGCGATGAGCAGTTCTTC
TRBJ2-1	TRBD1	once	TRBV7-2	CASSLATGVPYNEQFF	TGTGCCAGCAGCTTAGCGACAGGGGTCCCCTACAATGAGCAGTTCTTC
TRBJ2-2	NA	NA	TRBV29-1	CSVDFASTTGELFF	TGCAGCGTTGATTTCGCTAGCACAACCGGGGAGTTGTTTTTT
TRBJ2-2	NA	NA	TRBV12-3/TRBV12-4	CASSLSRSSKTRELFF	TGTGCCAGCAGTTTGTCGCGGAGCTCGAAAACCCGGGAGCTGTTTTTT
TRBJ2-7	TRBD1	NA	TRBV6-5	CSSSPGTGRYEQYF	TGTTCCAGTAGCCCCGGGACAGGGCGCTACGAGCAGTACTTC
TRBJ2-7	NA	NA	TRBV12-3/TRBV12-4	CANSQSLDGQYF	TGTGCCAACAGCCAGTCCCTGGACGGTCAGTACTTC
TRBJ1-1	NA	NA	TRBV10-3	CAISEFVGVRVNTETFF	TGTGCCATCAGTGAGTTTGTGGGCGTCAGGGTAAACACTGAAACTTTCTTT
TRBJ2-1	NA	once	TRBV11-3	CASSLRQGSYNEQFF	TGTGCCAGCAGCTTACGGCAGGGTTCCTACAATGAGCAGTTCTTC
TRBJ2-7	TRBD2	NA	TRBV12-3/TRBV12-4	CASSVGTSGRAASLRSYEQYF	TGTGCCAGCAGCGTTGGGACTAGCGGGAGGGCCGCTTCCCTAAGATCCTACGAGCAGTACTTC